This T cell receptor (beta chain) appears in the sequencing data of a study of shared clonotypes between healthy human individuals. Across the whole study: Aged 18 to 49, the donors were a couple of women and a few men. General study results and limits: Sharing across four donors was highest in naive CD4 (roughly 5%) and lowest in memory CD8 (approximately 0.4%). What limited the represented genetic and exposure-history diversity was the small number of donors. Rarefaction curves obtained for sorted subsets showed sequencing incomplete despite large depth.

CDR1 is SGHRS, CDR2 YFSETQ, per germline. This CDR3 is built from 16 residues. The V and J ends lost 0 bases and 2 bases respectively, with 11 bases between them. This clone was observed a handful of times. Its matching antigen is unknown. The repertoire was sequenced with immunoSEQ multiplex PCR; TCRdb's copy has only in-frame clones and lacks some. The top ten clones hold roughly 0.13% of a sample with 2 million or so clones, over 85% of them seen once. The gene calls are TRBV5-1 and TRBJ2-2; TRBD2 is a possible D gene (6 bases). The clonotype was recovered from a man between 18 and 35 years old in good health. The sequenced sample consisted of naive CD4+ T cells sorted from blood. The subset: CD45RA+ positively selected. The CDR3 DNA follows: TGCGCCAGCAGCTTGGACGGGAGTACCAACACCGGGGAGCTGTTTTTT. Translated: CASSLDGSTNTGELFF.